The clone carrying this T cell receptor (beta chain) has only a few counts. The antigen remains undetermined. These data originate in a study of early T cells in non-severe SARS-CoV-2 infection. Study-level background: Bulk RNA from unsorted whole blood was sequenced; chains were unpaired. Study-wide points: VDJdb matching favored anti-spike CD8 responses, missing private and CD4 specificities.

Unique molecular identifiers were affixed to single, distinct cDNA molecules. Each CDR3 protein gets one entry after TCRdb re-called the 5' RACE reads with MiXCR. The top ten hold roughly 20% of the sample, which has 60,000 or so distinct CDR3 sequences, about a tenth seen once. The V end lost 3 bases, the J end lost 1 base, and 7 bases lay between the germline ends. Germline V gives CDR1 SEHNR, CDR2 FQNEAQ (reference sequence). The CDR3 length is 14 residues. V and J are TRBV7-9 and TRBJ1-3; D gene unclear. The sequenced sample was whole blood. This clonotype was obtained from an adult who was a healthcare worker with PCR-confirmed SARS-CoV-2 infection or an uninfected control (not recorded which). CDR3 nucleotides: TGTGCCAGCAGCTTGGAGGGATCTGGAAACACCATATATTTT. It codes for CASSLEGSGNTIYF.